The T cell receptor (beta chain) described here comes from a study of T cells in tuberculosis (dated by TCRdb to the late 2010s). About the investigation overall: The study combined CD1B tetramers and high-throughput TCR immunosequencing to characterize T cells specific for the mycobacterial lipid antigen glucose monomycolate (GMM). A South African clinical cohort compared IGRA-negative adolescents, IGRA-positive adolescents with latent tuberculosis and adults with active tuberculosis, roughly 9 per group. Overall study results and their limits: Clinical samples were chosen by availability of cryopreserved specimens, and active tuberculosis cases were adults while controls were adolescents. With the diverse GMM-specific repertoire as input, a classifier achieved roughly 89% accuracy (AUROC around 0.93), whereas GEM motif frequencies as input gave around 70% accuracy. The smaller NN-distances in active tuberculosis patients were driven in part by shorter CDR3-alpha lengths, while the difference seen for TCR-beta was not statistically significant. Compared with IGRA-negative controls, TCR-alpha repertoires from active tuberculosis had smaller mean NN-distances to GMM-specific TCRs, which suggests that these TCRs underwent clonal expansion.

Note on this clone: The specificity of this receptor is unknown. No clone much larger than this one lies a single base away; base qualities are absent.

TCR libraries were generated with the immunoSEQ multiplex PCR assay, using TCR-beta and/or TCR-alpha/delta assays for each sample. Amplified TCR libraries were sequenced on the Illumina high-throughput platform. Turning to the authors' computational methods: Clustering and dimensionality reduction relied on pairwise TCRdist distances among GMM-specific receptors from T cells that were either sorted ex vivo or expanded in vitro. Each clinical repertoire received a mean NN-distance score, defined as the average TCRdist to the nearest 10% of tetramer-positive reference sequences. GEM TCR motif frequency was computed as the fraction of unique TCRs matching known GEM sequences by V/J usage and CDR3 length. Active tuberculosis was classified by linear discriminant analysis with leave-one-out cross-validation, implemented in scikit-learn. In its TCRdb copy, this immuneACCESS table keeps in-frame sequences only and misses some clones. Where compared with another copy, unresolved V genes explain less than half of these, and the others have no known cause. V, J and clone size reflect that table, while D and trimming were determined from the DNA. Present in this sample are nearly 35,000 clones, roughly 90% of which were seen just once. Of the sample, about 2.2% falls within the top ten clones.

From a lookup of the germline V gene, CDR1 and CDR2 are KGHSH and LQKENI. V and J lose 3 bases and 4 bases, and a span of 7 bases separates them. From the cysteine through the phenylalanine, the CDR3 covers 13 amino acids. The DNA shown is the 39-base CDR3, in frame from base 1. At study entry, a tuberculin skin test and the QuantiFERON-TB GOLD In-Tube IGRA were used to screen adolescents for latent tuberculosis infection. Immunosequencing was performed on unsorted cryopreserved PBMC and covered 100,000 or so T cells per clinical donor on average. Eleven high schools in the Worcester region of the Western Cape, South Africa, served as enrollment sites for adolescents aged 12 to 18 years. Ten adolescents infected with M. tuberculosis and ten uninfected adolescents were chosen and matched for age and sex. PBMC from adolescents were isolated by density centrifugation from freshly drawn heparinized blood and then cryopreserved.

The sequence links TRBV18 to TRBJ2-1; D gene: possibly TRBD2, on 6 matching bases. The TCR originated in a donor aged 10-29 years with latent tuberculosis or without tuberculosis infection. Sequencing used PBMCs. Here is the DNA: TGTGCCAGCTCACCGGGACTTTACAATGAGCAGTTCTTC. This codes for CASSPGLYNEQFF.